The next 30 T cell receptor beta chains were all read from a single sample in a study of blood T cell repertoires in COVID-19. Clones were sequenced by immunoSEQ multiplex PCR, and TCRdb holds only the in-frame ones, with some missing. The sample yields 100,000 to 150,000 clones, around 63% seen once. Sequencing was carried out using peripheral blood. The receptors shown here come from a woman aged 65 to 85 with acute or convalescent COVID-19.

This clone was seen only once. The chain recombines TRBV7-9 with TRBJ2-7; 13 bases map to TRBD2. There are 15 residues in the CDR3. The J segment lost 7 bases and the V segment lost 2 bases, leaving 5 bases of the junction unmatched. CDR1 and CDR2 (germline): SEHNR, FQNEAQ (reference sequence). The CDR3 DNA reads as TGTGCCAGCAGCTTACCGACTAGCGGGAGGAGTGAGCAGTACTTC. Encoded protein: CASSLPTSGRSEQYF.

The J gene is TRBJ2-1, the V gene TRBV1; TRBD2, the D gene given by the table, was not confirmed from the DNA. TRBV1 is marked as a pseudogene. The CDR3 contains 18 residues. This chain's CDR3 is CTSSHTSGGPSSYNEQFF. The CDR3 DNA is TGCACCAGCAGCCATACTAGCGGGGGACCTAGCTCCTACAATGAGCAGTTCTTC.

The genes are TRBV19 and TRBJ2-5; D perhaps matches TRBD2 (5 bases). CDR3 length: 14 residues. Germline V gives CDR1 LNHDA, CDR2 SQIVND (reference sequence). V was shortened by 7 bases and J by 5 bases, with 17 bases between the two germline ends. This chain's CDR3 is CASNPNGPGETQYF. The CDR3 DNA is TGTGCCAGTAACCCGAATGGGCCGGGGGAGACCCAGTACTTC.

The DNA of the CDR3 is TGTGCCAGCCACGACTTCGACAGCTGGAGTGAGCAGTACTTC. Translation: CASHDFDSWSEQYF. The V call is TRBV6-6, the J call TRBJ2-7; weak D call: TRBD1 (5 bases). The CDR3 is 14 amino acids. Germline CDR1 MNHNY, CDR2 SVGAGI (reference sequence). The germline V and J ends were trimmed by 8 bases and 7 bases, with 21 bases remaining between them.

The V and J genes are TRBV7-2 and TRBJ2-2, with D tentatively TRBD2 (5 bases). CDR1 is SGHTA and CDR2 is FQGNSA in the germline V gene. CDR3 size: 15 residues. V was shortened by 5 bases and J by 6 bases, with 16 bases between the two germline ends. CDR3 residues: CASSNEGLGSGELFF. In nucleotides, the CDR3 is TGTGCCAGCAGCAATGAGGGATTGGGTTCCGGGGAGCTGTTTTTT.

This clone was observed a single time. The chain combines TRBV7-8 with TRBJ2-4, with a weak D call TRBD2 (6 bases). CDR3 length: 16 amino acids. Germline CDR1 reads SGHVS; CDR2 reads FQNEAQ. V was trimmed by 0 bases and J by 0 bases, leaving 9 bases between them. This CDR3 is CASSLAAAGAKNIQYF. CDR3 in DNA: TGTGCCAGCAGCTTAGCGGCAGCGGGAGCCAAAAACATTCAGTACTTC.

The chain combines TRBV4-3 with TRBJ2-3; 9 nucleotides align to TRBD1. Trimming at V came to 4 bases and at J to 1 base, leaving 3 bases not matched to a gene. The CDR3 covers 15 residues. Per germline, CDR1 LGHNA and CDR2 YSLEER. The CDR3 DNA reads as TGCGCCAGCAGCCCGACAGGGGGTGGCACAGATACGCAGTATTTT. Translation gives CASSPTGGGTDTQYF.

In its sample, this clone was seen a few times. The chain recombines TRBV11-2 with TRBJ2-5, with 8 bases that match TRBD1. V shed 0 bases and J 5 bases; nucleotides not matched to a gene: 8. CDR1 SGHAT and CDR2 FQNNGV come from the germline V gene. The CDR3 is 16 residues long. The CDR3 is CASSLDRAGGVETQYF. The DNA of the CDR3 is TGTGCCAGCAGCTTAGACCGGGCAGGGGGCGTTGAGACCCAGTACTTC.

The chain couples TRBV12-3 or TRBV12-4 to TRBJ2-3; D is perhaps TRBD2 (5 bases). The CDR3 contains 13 residues. V was trimmed by 5 bases and J by 4 bases, leaving 10 bases between them. For the CDR3, the DNA is TGTGCCAGCAGTCCCCGGGGAGCAGATACGCAGTATTTT. Protein sequence: CASSPRGADTQYF.

This chain joins TRBV15 and TRBJ2-5; 8 bases map to TRBD2. CDR1 is LNHNV and CDR2 is YYDKDF in the germline V gene (reference sequence). The CDR3 loop spans 15 amino acids. V dropped 3 bases and J dropped 1; count of bases not matched to a gene: 4. The CDR3 nucleotides are TGTGCCACCAGCAGGAATAGCGGGATCCAAGAGACCCAGTACTTC. Translated, it gives CATSRNSGIQETQYF. Looking up the rest from reference TRBV15 and TRBJ2-5 gives the full variable domain: DAMVIQNPRYQVTQFGKPVTLSCSQTLNHNVMYWYQQKSSQAPKLLFHYYDKDFNNEADTPDNFQSRRPNTSFCFLDIRSPGLGDTAMYLCATSRNSGIQETQYFGPGTRLLVL.

The rearrangement uses TRBV28 and TRBJ2-5; TRBD1 agrees at 9 bases. The germline V gene has CDR1 MDHEN and CDR2 SYDVKM. V was pared by 4 bases and J by 2 bases, with 5 bases of the junction left unmatched. The length of the CDR3 is 15 residues. The CDR3 spells CASSSTGGWQETQYF. In DNA form, the CDR3 reads TGTGCCAGCAGTTCAACAGGGGGCTGGCAAGAGACCCAGTACTTC.

The chain carries TRBV10-3 and TRBJ1-4; D is unclear. Per germline, CDR1 ENHRY and CDR2 SYGVKD. The CDR3 has 14 amino acids. V lost 8 bases and J 7 bases, leaving 17 bases between the germline ends. The DNA of the CDR3 is TGTGCCATCTCCGACGGAGATCCTGGTGAAAAACTGTTTTTT. Its translation: CAISDGDPGEKLFF.

V usage is TRBV7-2 and J usage is TRBJ1-3; D remains ambiguous. The germline V gene has CDR1 SGHTA and CDR2 FQGNSA. This CDR3 region has 15 residues. The V end lost 5 bases, the J end lost 0 bases, and 11 bases lay between the germline ends. The CDR3 loop reads CASSVRLASGNTIYF. As DNA, the CDR3 is TGTGCCAGCAGCGTCAGACTAGCCTCTGGAAACACCATATATTTT.

The chain employs TRBV6-5 and TRBJ2-7, with 11 bases matching TRBD1. V lost 6 bases, J lost 6 bases, and 10 bases stayed unmatched. The V gene's germline CDR1 is MNHEY and CDR2 SVGAGI. The CDR3 length is 15 residues. The CDR3, as DNA: TGTGCCAGCAGACAGACGCCCGGGACAGGGGGCGAGCAGTACTTC. It codes for CASRQTPGTGGEQYF.

This clone has only a few counts. The chain employs TRBV19 and TRBJ1-2; D ambiguous. Germline V CDR1 and CDR2: LNHDA, SQIVND (reference sequence). V was pared by 5 bases and J by 0 bases, with 13 bases between. CDR3 length: 15 residues. The CDR3 coding sequence is TGTGCCAGTAGTGCCTCACTCGGTACTAACTATGGCTACACCTTC. Encoded protein: CASSASLGTNYGYTF. Full variable domain (outside the CDR3, taken from reference TRBV19 and TRBJ1-2): DGGITQSPKYLFRKEGQNVTLSCEQNLNHDAMYWYRQDPGQGLRLIYYSQIVNDFQKGDIAEGYSVSREKKESFPLTVTSAQKNPTAFYLCASSASLGTNYGYTFGSGTRLTVV.

The chain employs TRBV5-1 and TRBJ1-5; 10 nucleotides align to TRBD1. Germline V gene sequence: CDR1 SGHRS, CDR2 YFSETQ. The CDR3 spans 17 residues. V dropped 4 bases and J dropped 2; count of bases not matched to a gene: 9. CDR3 sequence reads: CASSLSGQGIGNQPQHF. The CDR3 DNA reads as TGCGCCAGCAGCCTATCGGGACAGGGGATTGGCAATCAGCCCCAGCATTTT.

The gene calls are TRBV28 and TRBJ2-7, with no clear D. The CDR3 totals 13 residues. Germline CDR1 MDHEN, CDR2 SYDVKM. V lost 9 bases to trimming and J lost 0 bases, with 12 bases between them. In DNA form, the CDR3 reads TGTGCCAGTGTCGGTTCGAGCTCCTACGAGCAGTACTTC. It codes for CASVGSSSYEQYF.

The gene calls are TRBV7-2 and TRBJ1-2, with a tentative D call TRBD1 (6 bases). This CDR3 comprises 13 residues. In germline, CDR1 is SGHTA, CDR2 FQGNSA. V lost 1 base and J 5 bases, leaving 8 bases between the germline ends. CDR3 nucleotide sequence: TGTGCCAGCAGCTTAGGGCAGGGGTATGGCTACACCTTC. Encoded protein: CASSLGQGYGYTF.

This clone has only a few counts. The chain recombines TRBV5-5 with TRBJ2-1, with 9 bases aligning to TRBD2. The CDR3 totals 16 residues. Per germline, CDR1 SGHKS and CDR2 YYEKEE (reference sequence). The junction had 4 bases not matched to a gene; V was cut back by 0 bases and J by 3 bases. For the CDR3, the DNA is TGTGCCAGCAGCTTGGAGCTAGCGGGGCTCTACAATGAGCAGTTCTTC. The encoded protein is CASSLELAGLYNEQFF.

This chain links TRBV6-2 or TRBV6-3 with TRBJ1-4; 10 positions match TRBD1. CDR3 length: 15 residues. The J segment lost 7 bases and the V segment lost 4 bases, leaving 6 bases of the junction unmatched. Germline CDR1 reads MNHEY; CDR2 reads SVGEGT. Here the CDR3 reads CASSWRTGGTEKLFF. DNA of the CDR3: TGTGCCAGCAGTTGGAGGACAGGGGGGACTGAAAAACTGTTTTTT.

A few counts support this clone. The rearrangement joins TRBV5-1 to TRBJ2-1; D is unresolved. Germline V gene sequence: CDR1 SGHRS, CDR2 YFSETQ. The CDR3 totals 14 residues. Trimming left V 3 bases short and J 3 bases short, with 10 bases between. The CDR3 sequence: CASSSYASYNEQFF. The CDR3 DNA reads as TGCGCCAGCAGCTCGTATGCGAGCTACAATGAGCAGTTCTTC. Filled out from reference TRBV5-1 and TRBJ2-1, the complete variable domain reads KAGVTQTPRYLIKTRGQQVTLSCSPISGHRSVSWYQQTPGQGLQFLFEYFSETQRNKGNFPGRFSGRQFSNSRSEMNVSTLELGDSALYLCASSSYASYNEQFFGPGTRLTVL.

The J gene is TRBJ1-1, the V gene TRBV7-2, with 9 bases fitting TRBD1. Trimming removed 6 bases from V and 5 bases from J; junction bases left unmatched: 7. This CDR3 is built from 14 residues. Looked up from germline, CDR1 is SGHTA and CDR2 is FQGNSA. The CDR3 loop is CASRPDRGATEAFF. The CDR3 nucleotides are TGTGCCAGCAGACCAGACAGGGGGGCGACTGAAGCTTTCTTT.

The J gene is TRBJ2-5, the V gene TRBV27, with 8 positions matching TRBD2. The CDR3 runs to 14 residues. V gave up 8 bases and J gave up 5 bases; unmatched junction bases: 10. The germline V gene encodes CDR1 MNHEY and CDR2 SMNVEV (reference sequence). CDR3 loop: CASSSGRMQETQYF. The CDR3 DNA reads TGTGCCAGCTCTAGCGGGCGGATGCAGGAGACCCAGTACTTC.

This chain connects TRBV6-5 to TRBJ1-5; D is perhaps TRBD1 (5 bases). The CDR3 covers 15 residues. V lost 7 bases and J lost 0, with 13 bases in between. Germline values: CDR1 MNHEY, CDR2 SVGAGI. The CDR3 nucleotides are TGTGCCAGCAAAGACAGCTATTATAGCAATCAGCCCCAGCATTTT. Its protein is CASKDSYYSNQPQHF.

The sample holds one count of this clone. V and J are TRBV10-1 and TRBJ2-7, with unresolved D. Germline values: CDR1 WNHNN, CDR2 SYGVQD (reference sequence). CDR3 length: 14 amino acids. V shed 4 bases and J shed 6 bases, with 16 bases lying between them. CDR3 protein: CASSASGPRSEQYF. The CDR3, as DNA: TGCGCCAGCAGTGCCTCGGGTCCGAGGAGCGAGCAGTACTTC.

This clone was recorded only once. The rearrangement joins TRBV9 to TRBJ1-6; D is possibly TRBD1 (5 bases). Germline assignment: CDR1 SGDLS and CDR2 YYNGEE. Trimming took 3 bases from V and 4 from J, leaving 14 bases between them. The length of the CDR3 is 16 residues. CDR3 region: CASSASGDGYNSPLHF. The CDR3 DNA is TGTGCCAGCAGCGCCTCGGGGGATGGGTATAATTCACCCCTCCACTTT. The full variable domain, in which reference TRBV9 and TRBJ1-6 provide the parts outside the CDR3, is DSGVTQTPKHLITATGQRVTLRCSPRSGDLSVYWYQQSLDQGLQFLIQYYNGEERAKGNILERFSAQQFPDLHSELNLSSLELGDSALYFCASSASGDGYNSPLHFGNGTRLTVT.

This clone appeared once. The chain joins TRBV2 to TRBJ2-7; D gene ambiguous. The CDR3 sequence is 11 residues long. Germline loops: CDR1 SNHLY, CDR2 FYNNEI. Trimming removed 8 bases from V and 5 bases from J, with 10 bases in between. The CDR3 reads CASSGQHEQYF. CDR3 in DNA: TGTGCCAGCTCTGGGCAGCACGAGCAGTACTTC.

This clone was counted ten times or more. The rearrangement uses TRBV5-5 and TRBJ2-7, with a tentative D call TRBD1 (6 bases). The CDR3 length is 14 residues. Germline V gene data show CDR1 as SGHKS and CDR2 as YYEKEE (reference sequence). V lost 3 bases, J lost 0 bases, and 10 bases lay in between. CDR3 protein: CASSSQGSSYEQYF. DNA of the CDR3: TGTGCCAGCAGCTCGCAGGGGAGCTCCTACGAGCAGTACTTC.

The chain carries TRBV7-2 and TRBJ1-1; D is uncertain. Germline V gene data show CDR1 as SGHTA and CDR2 as FQGNSA. The CDR3 has 13 residues. With 1 base removed from V and 11 bases from J, the gap between germline ends came to 14 bases. CDR3 sequence reads: CASSLDGITRAFF. The CDR3 DNA reads as TGTGCCAGCAGCTTAGACGGGATTACTCGGGCTTTCTTT. Full variable domain (remainder filled in from reference TRBV7-2 and TRBJ1-1): GAGVSQSPSNKVTEKGKDVELRCDPISGHTALYWYRQSLGQGLEFLIYFQGNSAPDKSGLPSDRFSAERTGGSVSTLTIQRTQQEDSAVYLCASSLDGITRAFFGQGTRLTVV.

The CDR3: CASSSRQGLDEQYF. The CDR3 coding sequence is TGTGCCAGCTCATCCCGACAGGGCCTCGACGAGCAGTACTTC. This chain links TRBV18 with TRBJ2-7, with 7 nucleotides matching TRBD1. Per germline, CDR1 KGHSH and CDR2 LQKENI. The CDR3 covers 14 residues. V lost 5 bases, J lost 5 bases, and 9 bases stayed unmatched.